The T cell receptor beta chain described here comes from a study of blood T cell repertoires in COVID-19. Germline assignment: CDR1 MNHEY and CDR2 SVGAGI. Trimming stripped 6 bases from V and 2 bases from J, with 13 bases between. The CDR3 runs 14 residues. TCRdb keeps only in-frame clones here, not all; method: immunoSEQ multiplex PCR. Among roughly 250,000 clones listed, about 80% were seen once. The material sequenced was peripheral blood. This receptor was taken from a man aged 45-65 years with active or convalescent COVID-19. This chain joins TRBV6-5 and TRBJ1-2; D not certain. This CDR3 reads CASSRARLNYGYTF. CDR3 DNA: TGTGCCAGCAGCCGAGCCCGATTGAACTATGGCTACACCTTC.